This is a list of T cell receptor beta chains from one sample in a study of T cells in Graves' hyperthyroidism and ophthalmopathy. TCRdb passed the multiplex PCR reads through MiXCR, listing each CDR3 protein once. Of approximately 720,000 distinct CDR3 sequences in the sample, under 20% are singletons; the top ten hold 16%. The sequencing input was blood. These receptors all come from a woman aged 45-59 years with Graves' hyperthyroidism that later progressed to Graves' ophthalmopathy. Each CDR3 is given with its conserved first and last residue. Fields, in order: CDR3 length, J gene, V gene, D gene, clone size, CDR3 DNA, CDR3 protein. A D gene is named only where the DNA matches it firmly. Clone size is given for some rows only: seen once, a few or many times, or a class if the clone is expanded.

len: 12; j_gene: TRBJ2-1; v_gene: TRBV20-1; d_gene: .; abundance: many; CDR3nt: TGCAGTGCTAGAGCGGACACCAATGAGCAGTTCTTC; CDR3aa: CSARADTNEQFF
len: 14; j_gene: TRBJ2-1; v_gene: TRBV25-1; d_gene: .; abundance: few; CDR3nt: TGTGCCAGCAACCCGGGGGGACAATACAATGAGCAGTTCTTC; CDR3aa: CASNPGGQYNEQFF
len: 14; j_gene: TRBJ2-5; v_gene: TRBV2; d_gene: .; abundance: many; CDR3nt: TGTGCCAGCACGGCCGAGACAGTAAAAGAGACCCAGTACTTC; CDR3aa: CASTAETVKETQYF
len: 16; j_gene: TRBJ1-1; v_gene: TRBV5-1; d_gene: TRBD1; abundance: .; CDR3nt: TGCGCCAGCAGCTTGATTGGACAGGGAGGAGGCACTGAAGCTTTCTTT; CDR3aa: CASSLIGQGGGTEAFF
len: 14; j_gene: TRBJ1-2; v_gene: TRBV30; d_gene: .; abundance: few; CDR3nt: TGTGCCTGGAGCAAGACAGCGCCGTACTATGGCTACACCTTC; CDR3aa: CAWSKTAPYYGYTF
len: 15; j_gene: TRBJ2-3; v_gene: TRBV5-1; d_gene: .; abundance: many; CDR3nt: TGCGCCAGCAGCTTGGTGGGCTACTTCACAGATACGCAGTATTTT; CDR3aa: CASSLVGYFTDTQYF
len: 15; j_gene: TRBJ1-2; v_gene: TRBV3-1; d_gene: .; abundance: many; CDR3nt: TGTGCCAGCAGCCAAACCAGGACCGGTAACTATGGCTACACCTTC; CDR3aa: CASSQTRTGNYGYTF
len: 16; j_gene: TRBJ1-1; v_gene: TRBV30; d_gene: .; abundance: many; CDR3nt: TGTGCCTGGAGTGTATGGGTAGGAAGGATGAACACTGAAGCTTTCTTT; CDR3aa: CAWSVWVGRMNTEAFF
len: 14; j_gene: TRBJ2-3; v_gene: TRBV12-5; d_gene: TRBD1; abundance: few; CDR3nt: TGTGCTAGTGGTAAACAGGGGCTCACAGATACGCAGTATTTT; CDR3aa: CASGKQGLTDTQYF
len: 13; j_gene: TRBJ1-5; v_gene: TRBV19; d_gene: .; abundance: few; CDR3nt: TGTGCCAGTAGTATGGAAACCTATCAGCCCCAGCATTTT; CDR3aa: CASSMETYQPQHF
len: 15; j_gene: TRBJ1-1; v_gene: TRBV5-1; d_gene: .; abundance: many; CDR3nt: TGCGCCAGCAGCTTGGCCTGGGGTCAGAACACTGAAGCTTTCTTT; CDR3aa: CASSLAWGQNTEAFF
len: 18; j_gene: TRBJ1-2; v_gene: TRBV4-1; d_gene: TRBD1; abundance: few; CDR3nt: TGCGCCAGCAGCCAAGGAAGTGGCACCGACAGGGGGTATTATGGCTACACCTTC; CDR3aa: CASSQGSGTDRGYYGYTF
len: 18; j_gene: TRBJ1-6; v_gene: TRBV6-2/TRBV6-3; d_gene: .; abundance: .; CDR3nt: TGTGCCAGCACCCCCCATGGACTACCTGGGACGTATAATTCACCCCTCCACTTT; CDR3aa: CASTPHGLPGTYNSPLHF
len: 15; j_gene: TRBJ2-7; v_gene: TRBV5-1; d_gene: TRBD2; abundance: few; CDR3nt: TGCGCCAGCAGCGTGGGACTAGCGGGGTCCTACGAGCAGTACTTC; CDR3aa: CASSVGLAGSYEQYF
len: 16; j_gene: TRBJ1-1; v_gene: TRBV11-2; d_gene: .; abundance: .; CDR3nt: TGTGCCAGCAGCTTGGGGCGGGGCCAGGCGAACACTGAAGCTTTCTTT; CDR3aa: CASSLGRGQANTEAFF
len: 12; j_gene: TRBJ1-2; v_gene: TRBV20-1; d_gene: .; abundance: few; CDR3nt: TGCAGTGCTCCGGACGGCGTTTATGGCTACACCTTC; CDR3aa: CSAPDGVYGYTF
len: 15; j_gene: TRBJ2-7; v_gene: TRBV12-3/TRBV12-4; d_gene: TRBD1; abundance: many; CDR3nt: TGTGCCAGCAGTCCACAGGGGTGGAAAGCCTACGAGCAGTACTTC; CDR3aa: CASSPQGWKAYEQYF
len: 14; j_gene: TRBJ1-1; v_gene: TRBV5-1; d_gene: .; abundance: many; CDR3nt: TGCGCCGGCACCGGGACACCGATGAACACTGAAGCTTTCTTT; CDR3aa: CAGTGTPMNTEAFF
len: 15; j_gene: TRBJ1-1; v_gene: TRBV15; d_gene: .; abundance: few; CDR3nt: TGTGCCACCAGCAGAGATGGGGGTCTGGGCACTGAAGCTTTCTTT; CDR3aa: CATSRDGGLGTEAFF
len: 15; j_gene: TRBJ2-5; v_gene: TRBV7-9; d_gene: TRBD2; abundance: many; CDR3nt: TGTGCCAGCAGCGTGCCGGGACTAGCTAAAGAGACCCAGTACTTC; CDR3aa: CASSVPGLAKETQYF
len: 11; j_gene: TRBJ1-2; v_gene: TRBV29-1; d_gene: .; abundance: few; CDR3nt: TGCAGCGTAACAGGGACGGTGGGCTACACCTTC; CDR3aa: CSVTGTVGYTF
len: 19; j_gene: TRBJ2-7; v_gene: TRBV6-1; d_gene: .; abundance: .; CDR3nt: TGTGCCAGCAGTGAAAGCGGCGGGCAGGTGGCGCCGAACTACTACGAGCAGTGCTTC; CDR3aa: CASSESGGQVAPNYYEQCF
len: 15; j_gene: TRBJ2-2; v_gene: TRBV5-1; d_gene: .; abundance: many; CDR3nt: TGCGCCAGCAGTTGGGGACACCCGAACACCGGGGAGCTGTTTTTT; CDR3aa: CASSWGHPNTGELFF
len: 15; j_gene: TRBJ1-4; v_gene: TRBV7-9; d_gene: .; abundance: .; CDR3nt: TGTGCCAGCAGCTTACTCTCAGTAACTAATGAAAAACTGTTTTTT; CDR3aa: CASSLLSVTNEKLFF